The 31 T cell receptor beta chains below come from one sample, sequenced in a study of blood T cell repertoires in COVID-19. Repertoires were generated with immunoSEQ multiplex PCR, while TCRdb's copy carries only in-frame clones and drops some. The data show about 150,000 clones, roughly 88% seen once. Sequenced input: peripheral blood. All receptors derive from a woman aged 45-65 years with acute or convalescent COVID-19.

The chain couples TRBV5-1 to TRBJ2-2; the match to TRBD2 covers 12 bases. Germline CDR1 SGHRS, CDR2 YFSETQ. With 4 bases clipped from V and 4 bases from J, the junction kept 2 bases outside the gene matches. The CDR3 is made up of 15 amino acids. CDR3 in amino acids: CASSASGGATGELFF. The CDR3 DNA follows: TGCGCCAGCAGCGCTAGCGGGGGGGCCACCGGGGAGCTGTTTTTT.

This rearrangement joins TRBV7-9 to TRBJ2-6; D unclear. Germline CDR1 reads SEHNR; CDR2 reads FQNEAQ (reference sequence). V was pared by 5 bases and J by 2 bases, with 7 bases between. This CDR3 is built from 14 residues. CDR3 nucleotides: TGTGCCAGCAGCCTCCTTGCTGGGGCCAACGTCCTGACTTTC. Its translation is CASSLLAGANVLTF.

This clone was counted only a few times. The rearrangement links TRBV18 to TRBJ1-2; TRBD1 agrees at 7 bases. The ends lost 4 bases at V and 4 bases at J; junction bases unmatched: 9. CDR3 length: 15 residues. In germline, CDR1 is KGHSH, CDR2 LQKENI. Here the CDR3 reads CASSQGQEASYGYTF. The CDR3, as DNA: TGTGCCAGCTCACAAGGACAGGAGGCGTCCTATGGCTACACCTTC.

The rearrangement links TRBV27 to TRBJ1-3; D is undetermined. Germline CDR1 and CDR2: MNHEY and SMNVEV (reference sequence). The CDR3 runs to 16 residues. Trimming cost V 5 bases and J 0 bases, with 14 bases left between them. The DNA of the CDR3 is TGTGCCAGCAGTCCAACTTTACGGAGCTCTGGAAACACCATATATTTT. Amino acids: CASSPTLRSSGNTIYF.

The chain recombines TRBV28 with TRBJ2-7; the D gene is possibly TRBD1 (6 bases). V gave up 8 bases and J gave up 4 bases, with 12 bases separating them. Looked up from germline, CDR1 is MDHEN and CDR2 is SYDVKM. CDR3 size: 12 residues. CDR3 loop: CASGAGQYEQYF. CDR3 nucleotides: TGTGCCAGCGGGGCAGGACAGTACGAGCAGTACTTC.

This chain connects TRBV5-4 to TRBJ1-1; TRBD1 might be the D (5 bases). V was trimmed by 4 bases and J by 3 bases, leaving 19 bases between them. Looked up from germline, CDR1 is SGHNT and CDR2 is YYREEE (reference sequence). The CDR3 extends over 16 amino acids. This CDR3 is CASSQVGWTRDTEAFF. The CDR3 DNA reads TGTGCCAGCAGCCAGGTCGGTTGGACCAGGGACACTGAAGCTTTCTTT. The whole variable domain, filled in from reference TRBV5-4 and TRBJ1-1, reads ETGVTQSPTHLIKTRGQQVTLRCSSQSGHNTVSWYQQALGQGPQFIFQYYREEENGRGNFPPRFSGLQFPNYSSELNVNALELDDSALYLCASSQVGWTRDTEAFFGQGTRLTVV.

This clone was counted a single time. The chain recombines TRBV9 with TRBJ2-5, with 10 nucleotides matching TRBD2. The germline CDR1 and CDR2 sequences are SGDLS and YYNGEE. J gave up 5 bases and V 0 bases, and 4 bases lay outside the gene matches. The CDR3 is 15 residues long. The CDR3 sequence is CASSVGLAGMETQYF. CDR3 DNA sequence: TGTGCCAGCAGCGTAGGACTAGCGGGTATGGAGACCCAGTACTTC.

The chain combines TRBV2 with TRBJ1-4, with TRBD1 identical over 9 bases. CDR3 length: 14 residues. The V gene end was trimmed by 6 bases and the J gene end by 7 bases; junction bases not matched to a gene: 6. Germline lookup yields CDR1 SNHLY and CDR2 FYNNEI. CDR3 coding DNA: TGTGCCAGCAGCGCCGACAGGGGGAGTGAAAAACTGTTTTTT. It codes for CASSADRGSEKLFF.

This clone showed up just a few times. The rearrangement links TRBV19 to TRBJ1-3; 7 nucleotides line up with TRBD1. V was clipped by 6 bases and J by 4 bases; unmatched bases: 6. The germline CDR1 and CDR2 sequences are LNHDA and SQIVND (reference sequence). The CDR3 is 14 residues long. Written as DNA, the CDR3 is TGTGCCAGTAGACAGGGGCGAAACGGAAACACCATATATTTT. It encodes CASRQGRNGNTIYF.

The genes are TRBV9 and TRBJ1-5; D not resolved. V lost 0 bases and J lost 5, with 12 bases in between. This CDR3 is built from 15 residues. From germline, CDR1 is SGDLS and CDR2 YYNGEE. CDR3 amino acids: CASSVGAGQYQPQHF. The CDR3 DNA is TGTGCCAGCAGCGTAGGGGCAGGCCAATATCAGCCCCAGCATTTT.

The rearrangement links TRBV2 to TRBJ2-7; possibly TRBD2 for D (6 bases). Germline values: CDR1 SNHLY, CDR2 FYNNEI. Trimming removed 6 bases at V and 1 base at J, with 13 bases between. The CDR3 covers 14 residues. CDR3 coding DNA: TGTGCCAGCAGGAACCGGGACTCTTCCTACGAGCAGTACTTC. Its translation is CASRNRDSSYEQYF. The complete variable domain, with remaining parts taken from reference TRBV2 and TRBJ2-7, reads EPEVTQTPSHQVTQMGQEVILRCVPISNHLYFYWYRQILGQKVEFLVSFYNNEISEKSEIFDDQFSVERPDGSNFTLKIRSTKLEDSAMYFCASRNRDSSYEQYFGPGTRLTVT.

J is TRBJ1-2 and V is TRBV19, with D maybe TRBD1 (5 bases). The V end was cut by 8 bases, the J end by 3 bases, with 10 bases between. Germline-derived CDR1 and CDR2 are LNHDA and SQIVND (reference sequence). The CDR3 has 12 residues. The CDR3 sequence: CASAKQDYGYTF. The CDR3 DNA follows: TGTGCCAGTGCCAAACAGGACTATGGCTACACCTTC.

This chain connects TRBV27 to TRBJ2-5, with D maybe TRBD2 (5 bases). V lost 1 base, J lost 5 bases, and 11 bases lay in between. The CDR3 loop spans 14 amino acids. Germline values: CDR1 MNHEY, CDR2 SMNVEV (reference sequence). The CDR3 nucleotides read TGTGCCAGCAGTTTATTAGGGAGCAGGGAGACCCAGTACTTC. It translates to CASSLLGSRETQYF.

V gene TRBV7-9 combines with J gene TRBJ2-1, with 11 bases identical to TRBD2. Germline V gene data show CDR1 as SEHNR and CDR2 as FQNEAQ (reference sequence). This CDR3 region has 13 residues. Losses at the gene ends were 1 base for V and 10 bases for J; bases not matched to a gene: 0. CDR3 loop: CASSLGTSGEQFF. The CDR3 region has the DNA TGTGCCAGCAGCTTAGGGACTAGCGGGGAGCAGTTCTTC.

This clone was detected only once. The chain recombines TRBV30 with TRBJ2-7; the match to TRBD2 covers 9 bases. Trimming cost V 0 bases and J 7 bases; bases outside gene matches: 7. The CDR3 totals 14 residues. Germline loops: CDR1 GTSNPN, CDR2 SVGIG (reference sequence). The CDR3 nucleotides are TGTGCCTGGAGTGTATGGCGGGAGGGCGGTGAGCAGTACTTC. Its protein product is CAWSVWREGGEQYF.

The chain uses TRBV4-3 and TRBJ1-2; D call uncertain. This CDR3 is built from 17 residues. V was clipped by 3 bases and J by 4 bases, with 21 bases between them. Germline V gene sequence: CDR1 LGHNA, CDR2 YSLEER. The CDR3, as DNA: TGCGCCAGCAGCCAGAATCGGTGGCAGGCCCAATCCTATGGCTACACCTTC. It encodes CASSQNRWQAQSYGYTF.

This sequence joins TRBV5-5 and TRBJ2-3; possibly TRBD2 for D (6 bases). V gave up 0 bases and J gave up 4 bases, with 9 bases separating them. The CDR3 spans 14 residues. CDR1 is SGHKS and CDR2 is YYEKEE in the germline V gene (reference sequence). The chain's CDR3 is CASSLELASDTQYF. The CDR3 coding sequence is TGTGCCAGCAGCTTGGAACTAGCCTCAGATACGCAGTATTTT.

The V gene is TRBV4-1, the J gene TRBJ1-3; D is ambiguous. Looked up from germline, CDR1 is MGHRA and CDR2 is YSYEKL. V gave up 0 bases and J gave up 4 bases, with 10 bases separating them. The CDR3 runs 15 residues. CDR3 DNA: TGCGCCAGCAGCCAAGAGGCGGGGATCGGAAACACCATATATTTT. Translating it yields CASSQEAGIGNTIYF.

This clone was seen more than once but under ten times. The chain recombines TRBV7-8 with TRBJ1-2; the match to TRBD1 covers 10 bases. The CDR3 extends over 15 amino acids. Germline loops: CDR1 SGHVS, CDR2 FQNEAQ. V trimming: 1 base; J trimming: 9 bases; junction bases outside the gene matches: 8. The CDR3 here is CASSLGGTGEIRYTF. CDR3 DNA: TGTGCCAGCAGCTTAGGCGGGACAGGGGAAATTCGCTACACCTTC.

The chain has TRBV10-3 and TRBJ2-5, with 8 bases aligning to TRBD1. CDR1 and CDR2 (germline): ENHRY, SYGVKD. The CDR3 has 12 residues. The trim removed 9 bases at V and 3 bases at J, leaving 3 bases unmatched. CDR3 region: CAIGQGEETQYF. The CDR3 nucleotides are TGTGCCATAGGACAGGGTGAAGAGACCCAGTACTTC.

J is TRBJ1-2 and V is TRBV9; the match to TRBD1 covers 8 bases. With V trimmed by 3 bases and J by 5 bases, 9 bases remained unmatched. The CDR3 is made up of 15 amino acids. Germline-derived CDR1 and CDR2 are SGDLS and YYNGEE. The CDR3 protein is CASSADRERGYGYTF. CDR3 nucleotide sequence: TGTGCCAGCAGCGCGGACAGGGAACGGGGATATGGCTACACCTTC.

The rearrangement links TRBV4-2 to TRBJ2-5, with a tentative D call TRBD1 (6 bases). Trimming removed 0 bases from V and 4 bases from J, with 15 bases in between. CDR1 and CDR2 from the germline V gene are LGHNA and YNFKEQ. The CDR3 loop spans 16 amino acids. The CDR3, as DNA: TGTGCCAGCAGCCAAGATTCGGCAGGGGTTGTAGAGACCCAGTACTTC. It specifies CASSQDSAGVVETQYF.

The chain uses TRBV3-1 (or the pseudogene TRBV3-2) and TRBJ2-7, with 9 bases matching TRBD2. V was pared by 2 bases and J by 2 bases, with 7 bases of the junction left unmatched. The CDR3 covers 16 residues. The germline V gene has CDR1 LGHDT and CDR2 YNNKEL (reference sequence). CDR3 residues: CASSQYSGGQTYEQYF. Here the CDR3 DNA reads TGTGCCAGCAGCCAATATAGCGGGGGTCAAACCTACGAGCAGTACTTC.

The chain has TRBV5-1 and TRBJ2-3; 10 nucleotides line up with TRBD2. The CDR3 spans 15 residues. Germline CDR1 SGHRS, CDR2 YFSETQ. The trim removed 4 bases at V and 6 bases at J, leaving 8 bases unmatched. The CDR3 nucleotides read TGCGCCAGCAGCCTCGAGCGGGGGGGCGTGGATACGCAGTATTTT. The encoded protein is CASSLERGGVDTQYF.

This clone was detected a few times. The chain links TRBV3-1 (or the pseudogene TRBV3-2) to TRBJ1-6; tentatively, D is TRBD1 (5 bases). V was cut by 4 bases and J by 5 bases, with 9 bases left in between. Germline V CDR1 and CDR2: LGHDT, YNNKEL (reference sequence). This CDR3 comprises 14 residues. CDR3 nucleotide sequence: TGTGCCAGCAGCCCAGGGTTCCATAATTCACCCCTCCACTTT. This codes for CASSPGFHNSPLHF.

The chain employs TRBV27 and TRBJ2-7; TRBD2 matches at 7 bases. Unmatched junction bases numbered 10, after V lost 3 bases and J lost 5 bases. The germline V gene encodes CDR1 MNHEY and CDR2 SMNVEV (reference sequence). This CDR3 region has 15 residues. The CDR3: CASSFRGSLVDEQYF. CDR3 coding DNA: TGTGCCAGCAGTTTTCGCGGGAGCCTGGTAGACGAGCAGTACTTC.

The rearrangement joins TRBV2 to TRBJ2-1; 7 nucleotides agree with TRBD2. The CDR3 spans 17 residues. V lost 4 bases to trimming and J lost 1 base; unmatched junction nucleotides: 10. Looked up from germline, CDR1 is SNHLY and CDR2 is FYNNEI. The CDR3 sequence is CASSGRESGVSYNEQFF. Written as DNA, the CDR3 is TGTGCCAGCAGTGGCCGGGAAAGCGGGGTATCCTACAATGAGCAGTTCTTC.

V usage is TRBV6-5 and J usage is TRBJ2-5, with TRBD2 as a possible D gene (6 bases). CDR1 MNHEY and CDR2 SVGAGI come from the germline V gene. V was pared by 6 bases and J by 1 base, with 15 bases between. The CDR3 is 15 amino acids. The CDR3 DNA is TGTGCCAGCAGCCCCGTCGCCGGGGGCCAAGAGACCCAGTACTTC. It translates to CASSPVAGGQETQYF.

The chain carries TRBV11-3 and TRBJ1-2; unclear D gene. V dropped 5 bases and J dropped 7 bases, with 20 bases sitting between them. This CDR3 spans 15 amino acids. Germline V CDR1 and CDR2: SGHNT, YENEEA. The CDR3 reads CASSQSQVSGAGYTF. DNA for the CDR3: TGTGCCAGCAGCCAGTCGCAGGTTTCGGGAGCTGGCTACACCTTC.

This clone was observed once. This chain joins TRBV5-5 and TRBJ1-2; tentatively, D is TRBD1 (5 bases). CDR1 SGHKS and CDR2 YYEKEE come from the germline V gene (reference sequence). The CDR3 has 13 amino acids. V lost 1 base and J lost 3, with 7 bases in between. In DNA, the CDR3 is TGTGCCAGCAGCTTGCGGGGGGACTATGGCTACACCTTC. Protein: CASSLRGDYGYTF.

The genes are TRBV20-1 and TRBJ1-1; D gene unclear. The CDR3 has 15 amino acids. V was shortened by 3 bases and J by 7 bases, with 21 bases between the two germline ends. Germline V gives CDR1 DFQATT, CDR2 SNEGSKA (reference sequence). The CDR3 is CSASFRQVRTDEAFF. CDR3 sequence (DNA): TGCAGTGCTAGTTTCCGGCAAGTTAGGACTGATGAAGCTTTCTTT.